This TCR beta chain emerged from a study of blood T cells in healthy people across ages. In the study overall: The capture of about one barcoded beta molecule per two T cells was achieved by template switching. Study results and caveats: The CMV status of each donor remained undetermined, and this could have confounded shifts in expanded clonotypes.

Trimming took 6 bases from V and 1 from J, leaving 11 bases between them. CDR3 length: 14 amino acids. Germline V gene sequence: CDR1 KGHDR, CDR2 SFDVKD. With a J-beta primer mix and a sample-barcoded 5' primer, a second PCR ran roughly 6 to 12 cycles. From each sample, at least 2.5 million paired-end reads containing CDR3 were obtained. Using its own MiXCR run on the 5' RACE reads, TCRdb lists one record per CDR3 protein. This table holds fewer than 2 million distinct CDR3 sequences, 39% found once. This clonotype was counted a few times. Its target is unknown. The J gene is TRBJ1-2, the V gene TRBV24-1; no reliable D call. Sequencing was carried out using blood. This sequence originates from a human donor in good health. The CDR3 loop is CATSPPGINYGYTF. Written as DNA, the CDR3 is TGTGCCACCAGTCCGCCGGGGATTAACTATGGCTACACCTTC.